What follows describes a single TCR beta chain. Its target is not known. Scientists made TCR beta cDNA using 5'RACE template switching with UMIs. Following a re-call of the 5' RACE reads, TCRdb has one entry per CDR3 protein and lacks DNA. This sample's table reports some 110,000 distinct CDR3 sequences. The data derive from a study of T cells expressing NK-cell markers. Overall study context: Sorted CD3+CD56-NKG2C+, CD3+CD56+NKG2C- and CD3+CD56+NKG2C+ T cells were the source of the TCR beta repertoires.

The CDR3 spans 14 residues. Germline lookup yields CDR1 SQVTM and CDR2 ANQGSEA. Study-level points and caveats: The study found these clonotypes also leading the CD3+CD56-NKG2C+ fraction in a few donors. HCMV specificity was not established for the expanded NKG2C+ T cell clones.

Sample: blood T cells: a sorted CD56 or NKG2C T cell subset, CD4+ or CD8+ T cells, or bulk PBMC T cells (not recorded which). The TCR was taken from a woman between 18 and 70 years old in good health. The V call is TRBV29-1, the J call TRBJ1-4; without DNA, the TCRdb call of TRBD1 cannot be checked. CDR3 loop: CSVEQGANGQKLFF.